This TCR beta chain derives from a study of T cell responses to AZD1222 COVID-19 vaccine. Assay: immunoSEQ multiplex PCR; the TCRdb copy retains only in-frame clones and omits some. The sample holds approximately 100,000 clones, around 89% seen once. The CDR3 contains 14 residues. Germline V gives CDR1 SQVTM, CDR2 ANQGSEA. V was clipped by 1 base and J by 0 bases, with 9 bases between them. This rearrangement joins TRBV29-1 to TRBJ2-5; no clear D. This TCR came from an adult in good health. The sequencing here drew on peripheral blood, taken on day 0 of AZD1222 vaccination. The CDR3 loop reads CSVEGPKYQETQYF. CDR3 nucleotides: TGCAGCGTTGAAGGCCCGAAGTACCAAGAGACCCAGTACTTC.